These 3 T cell receptor beta chains share one sample of origin, sequenced in a study of radiotherapy plus CTLA-4 blockade in lung cancer. This table comes from immunoSEQ multiplex PCR, and its TCRdb copy is limited to in-frame clones, with some not included. There are around 38,000 clones in the sample; 65% to 90% occur only once, and around a fifth lies in the top ten. Here the sequenced sample was peripheral blood, taken from a patient treated with radiotherapy plus ipilimumab. Receptors originate from a human donor with non-small cell lung cancer whose response to radiotherapy plus ipilimumab could not be evaluated.

This chain uses TRBV2 with TRBJ1-5, with 7 bases identical to TRBD1. Germline CDR1 reads SNHLY; CDR2 reads FYNNEI. The CDR3 runs to 16 residues. Losses at the gene ends were 6 bases for V and 3 bases for J; bases not matched to a gene: 11. The CDR3 loop is CASRQDQGVLNQPQHF. The CDR3 nucleotides read TGTGCCAGCAGGCAAGATCAGGGGGTTCTCAATCAGCCCCAGCATTTT.

A word on this clone: The germline gene is not matched at one end of the junction; a read error may be the cause. This chain joins TRBV19 and TRBJ1-5, with D possibly matching TRBD1 (5 bases). The germline gives CDR1 LNHDA, CDR2 SQIVND (reference sequence). The CDR3 length is 12 residues. DNA for the CDR3: TGTGCCGGTAGACAGCTCAATCAGCCCCAGCATTTT. Translating gives CAGRQLNQPQHF.

The V gene is TRBV18, the J gene TRBJ2-1; 8 bases fit TRBD2. V was pared by 3 bases and J by 4 bases, with 5 bases of the junction left unmatched. This CDR3 has 15 residues. CDR1 is KGHSH and CDR2 is LQKENI in the germline V gene. CDR3 DNA sequence: TGTGCCAGCTCACCTCTGACTAGCGTTTACAATGAGCAGTTCTTC. Residues: CASSPLTSVYNEQFF.